This T cell receptor beta chain stems from a study of T-cell reconstitution after alpha-beta-depleted transplantation in children. This clonotype was found a few times. The antigen is undetermined. Study-level findings and limits: Two months or so post-transplant, alpha-beta T cells reportedly derived from several hundred expanded graft clones. Elevated TCRbeta diversity at day 60 was traced, in some patients, to surviving recipient T cells and thymic progenitors. T cells produced anew were the main source of T-cell counts and diversity one year after transplant.

It was with unique molecular identifiers that the TCRbeta library was prepared. TCRdb reprocessed the PCR reads via MiXCR and lists one record per CDR3 protein. The table records about 110,000 distinct CDR3 sequences, approximately 6.9% of them present only once. The CDR3 runs to 14 residues. Germline V gene sequence: CDR1 LNHNV, CDR2 YYDKDF (reference sequence). The V end was cut by 0 bases, the J end by 5 bases, with 8 bases between. V usage is TRBV15 and J usage is TRBJ1-5; unclear D gene. The specimen comprised PBMCs, mostly from graft donor cells, sampled 360 days after TCRalphabeta/CD19-depleted stem cell transplant. The source is a male patient aged 2-15 years who had a stem cell transplant for acute lymphoblastic leukemia, so the T cells may come from the graft donor. The DNA of the CDR3 is TGTGCCACCAGCAGAGAGGACGAGTATCAGCCCCAGCATTTT. This translates into CATSREDEYQPQHF.